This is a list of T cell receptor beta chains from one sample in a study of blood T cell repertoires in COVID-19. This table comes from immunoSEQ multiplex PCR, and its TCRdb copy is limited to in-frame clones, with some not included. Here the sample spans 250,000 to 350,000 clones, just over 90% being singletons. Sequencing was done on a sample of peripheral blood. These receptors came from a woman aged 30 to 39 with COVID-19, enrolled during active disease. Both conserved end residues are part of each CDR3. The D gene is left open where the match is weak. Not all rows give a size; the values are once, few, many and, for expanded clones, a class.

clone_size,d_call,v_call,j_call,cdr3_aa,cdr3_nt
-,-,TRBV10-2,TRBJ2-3,CASQRLGADTQYF,TGCGCCAGCCAAAGACTAGGGGCAGATACGCAGTATTTT
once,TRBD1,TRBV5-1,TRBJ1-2,CASSLQGNYGYTF,TGCGCCAGCAGCTTACAGGGGAACTATGGCTACACCTTC
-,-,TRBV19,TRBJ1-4,CASSIDGEEKLFF,TGTGCCAGTAGTATAGATGGGGAGGAAAAACTGTTTTTT
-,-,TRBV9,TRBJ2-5,CASSGSGGETQYF,TGTGCCAGCAGCGGAAGTGGGGGGGAGACCCAGTACTTC
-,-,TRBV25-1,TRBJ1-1,CASSGKGTMNTEAFF,TGTGCCAGCAGTGGGAAAGGGACAATGAACACTGAAGCTTTCTTT
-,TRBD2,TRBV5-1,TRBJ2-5,CASGREETQYF,TGCGCCAGCGGGAGGGAAGAGACCCAGTACTTC
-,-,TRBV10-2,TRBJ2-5,CASSDLEVVSETQYF,TGCGCCAGCAGTGATCTCGAGGTAGTCTCAGAGACCCAGTACTTC
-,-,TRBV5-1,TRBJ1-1,CASSFGQGIITEAFF,TGCGCCAGCAGCTTTGGCCAGGGTATAATCACTGAAGCTTTCTTT
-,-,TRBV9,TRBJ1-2,CASSVDQGPLDYGYTF,TGTGCCAGCAGCGTAGACCAGGGCCCCTTGGACTATGGCTACACCTTC
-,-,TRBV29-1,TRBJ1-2,CSVESGASYGYTF,TGCAGCGTTGAATCAGGGGCCTCCTATGGCTACACCTTC
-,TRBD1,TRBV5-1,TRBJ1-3,CASSEGQGAPTVGNTIYF,TGCGCCAGCAGCGAGGGACAGGGAGCCCCAACGGTGGGAAACACCATATATTTT
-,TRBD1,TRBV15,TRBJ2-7,CATSRGGQGSYEQYF,TGTGCCACCAGCAGAGGGGGACAGGGGAGCTACGAGCAGTACTTC
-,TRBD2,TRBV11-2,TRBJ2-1,CASSLDSGRLIYNEQFF,TGTGCCAGCAGCTTAGATAGCGGGAGGCTGATCTACAATGAGCAGTTCTTC
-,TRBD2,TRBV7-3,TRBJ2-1,CASSPLGPSGMNTDEQFF,TGTGCCAGCAGCCCCCTCGGGCCTAGCGGGATGAATACCGATGAGCAGTTCTTC
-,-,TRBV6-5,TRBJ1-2,CASSYSHTEYYYGYTF,TGTGCCAGCAGTTACTCCCATACGGAATACTATTACGGCTACACCTTC
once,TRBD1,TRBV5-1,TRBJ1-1,CASSLGGVDTEAFF,TGCGCCAGCAGCTTAGGGGGCGTGGACACTGAAGCTTTCTTT
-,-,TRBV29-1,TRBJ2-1,CSVVPASAYNEQFF,TGCAGCGTTGTCCCGGCTAGCGCGTACAATGAGCAGTTCTTC
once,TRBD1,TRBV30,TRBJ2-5,CAWTSRGPQETQYF,TGTGCCTGGACCTCTAGGGGGCCCCAAGAGACCCAGTACTTC
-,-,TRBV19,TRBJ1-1,CASSTTANTEAFF,TGTGCCAGTAGTACCACAGCGAACACTGAAGCTTTCTTT
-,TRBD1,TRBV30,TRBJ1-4,CAWSQSKTGGIWEKLFF,TGTGCCTGGAGTCAATCTAAGACAGGGGGCATATGGGAAAAACTGTTTTTT
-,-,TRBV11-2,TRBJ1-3,CASSLVQGIRNTIYF,TGTGCCAGCAGCTTAGTTCAGGGAATACGAAACACCATATATTTT
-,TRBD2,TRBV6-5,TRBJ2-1,CASSRTSVDEQFF,TGTGCCAGCAGTAGGACTAGCGTAGATGAGCAGTTCTTC
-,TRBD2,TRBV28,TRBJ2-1,CASIGRLAVNNEQFF,TGTGCCAGCATTGGAAGACTAGCGGTTAACAATGAGCAGTTCTTC
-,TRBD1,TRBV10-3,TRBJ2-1,CAISVTGGGGYNEQFF,TGTGCCATCAGTGTAACAGGGGGTGGGGGTTACAATGAGCAGTTCTTC
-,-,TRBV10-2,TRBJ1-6,CASSESGSLLSYSPLHF,TGCGCCAGCAGTGAGAGTGGCAGTCTTCTTTCCTATTCACCCCTCCACTTT
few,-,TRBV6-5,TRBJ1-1,CASSSRRDFEAFF,TGTGCCAGCAGTTCCCGGCGGGACTTCGAAGCTTTCTTT
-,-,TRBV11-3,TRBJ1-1,CASSLGAGATEAFF,TGTGCCAGCAGCCTAGGGGCGGGGGCCACTGAAGCTTTCTTT
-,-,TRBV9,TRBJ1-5,CASSRGESNQPQHF,TGTGCCAGCTCTCGTGGAGAGAGCAATCAGCCCCAGCATTTT
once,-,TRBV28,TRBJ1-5,CASSLWVAAHRINQPQHF,TGTGCCAGCAGTTTATGGGTGGCAGCCCACAGGATCAATCAGCCCCAGCATTTT
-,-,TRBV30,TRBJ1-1,CAWRLGGGTEAFF,TGTGCCTGGAGACTAGGGGGGGGCACTGAAGCTTTCTTT
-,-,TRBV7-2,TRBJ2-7,CASSLSVQGQNEQYF,TGTGCCAGCAGCCTATCGGTTCAGGGTCAGAACGAGCAGTACTTC
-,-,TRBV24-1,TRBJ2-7,CATSDSFGRELGEQYF,TGTGCCACCAGTGATTCTTTCGGAAGGGAGCTCGGAGAGCAGTACTTC
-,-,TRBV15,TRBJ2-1,CATSRDLISYNEQFF,TGTGCCACCAGCAGAGATCTTATTAGCTACAATGAGCAGTTCTTC
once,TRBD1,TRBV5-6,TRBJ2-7,CASRDIRQGPYEQYF,TGTGCCAGCCGAGACATTCGACAGGGCCCCTACGAGCAGTACTTC
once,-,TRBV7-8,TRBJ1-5,CASSLVTHSNQPQHF,TGTGCCAGCAGCTTAGTGACACATAGCAATCAGCCCCAGCATTTT
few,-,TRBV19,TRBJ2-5,CASSVRDLQETQYF,TGTGCCAGTAGTGTACGGGACTTACAAGAGACCCAGTACTTC
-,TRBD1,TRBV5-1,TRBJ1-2,CASSEGTDYGYTF,TGCGCCAGCAGCGAAGGGACAGATTATGGCTACACCTTC
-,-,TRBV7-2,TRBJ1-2,CASSLDVRGVGRYGYTF,TGTGCCAGCAGCTTAGACGTTCGGGGGGTGGGTCGCTATGGCTACACCTTC
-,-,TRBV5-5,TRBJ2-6,CASRGAGANVLTF,TGTGCCAGCAGGGGCGCCGGGGCCAACGTCCTGACTTTC
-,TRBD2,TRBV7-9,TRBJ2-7,CASSFTTPGGPSYEQYF,TGTGCCAGCAGTTTCACGACCCCGGGAGGGCCCTCCTACGAGCAGTACTTC
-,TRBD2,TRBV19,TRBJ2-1,CASSIGTRGWDEQFF,TGTGCCAGTAGTATTGGGACTAGAGGTTGGGATGAGCAGTTCTTC
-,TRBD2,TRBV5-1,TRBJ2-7,CASSLAGGSEQYF,TGCGCCAGCAGCTTGGCCGGGGGGAGCGAGCAGTACTTC
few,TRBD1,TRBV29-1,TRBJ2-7,CSVLPGQGSEQYF,TGCAGCGTACTTCCGGGACAGGGGTCCGAGCAGTACTTC
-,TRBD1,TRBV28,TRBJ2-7,CASTQTGGRYEQYF,TGTGCCAGCACCCAAACAGGGGGTAGGTACGAGCAGTACTTC
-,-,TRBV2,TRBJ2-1,CASSATGSYNEQFF,TGTGCCAGCAGTGCAACCGGGTCTTACAATGAGCAGTTCTTC
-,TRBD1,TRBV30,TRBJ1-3,CAWSPGQGSDTIYF,TGTGCCTGGAGCCCCGGACAGGGGTCGGACACCATATATTTT
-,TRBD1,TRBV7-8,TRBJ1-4,CASSFATGEEEKLFF,TGTGCCAGCAGCTTTGCCACAGGGGAAGAGGAAAAACTGTTTTTT
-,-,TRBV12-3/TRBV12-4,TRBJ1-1,CASSSGRFTEAFF,TGTGCCAGCAGTAGCGGTCGGTTCACTGAAGCTTTCTTT
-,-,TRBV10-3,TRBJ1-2,CAISEGGANYGYTF,TGTGCCATCAGTGAAGGAGGGGCGAACTATGGCTACACCTTC
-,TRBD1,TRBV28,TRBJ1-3,CASSSTGYGNTIYF,TGTGCCAGCAGTTCGACAGGGTACGGAAACACCATATATTTT
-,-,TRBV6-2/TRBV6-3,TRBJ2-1,CASSYGLSGPSDEQFF,TGTGCCAGCAGTTACGGACTTTCTGGTCCGTCCGATGAGCAGTTCTTC
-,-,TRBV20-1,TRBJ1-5,CSASLALANQPQHF,TGCAGTGCTAGTCTGGCCCTAGCAAATCAGCCCCAGCATTTT